A selection of T cell receptor beta chains follows, all from one sample in a study of OX40 agonist ivuxolimab in advanced cancers. The protocol was immunoSEQ multiplex PCR, while the TCRdb copy is restricted to in-frame clones and leaves out a portion. In the table there are tens of thousands of clones, 90% to 95% of which are singletons. The specimen comprised CD4+ or CD8+ T cells sorted from blood, sampled in a trial of the OX40 agonist ivuxolimab. Receptors were obtained from an adult with an advanced solid tumor such as melanoma, head and neck, liver or kidney cancer. The CDR3 runs from the conserved cysteine through the conserved F or W. Each record gives: D gene, J gene, V gene, clone size, CDR3 protein, CDR3 DNA. A D gene is named only where the DNA matches it firmly. Not all rows give a size; the values are once, few, many and, for expanded clones, a class.

d_call: NA
j_call: TRBJ2-3
v_call: TRBV10-1
clone_size: NA
cdr3_aa: CASSESNLDTQYF
cdr3_nt: TGCGCCAGCAGTGAGAGTAATCTAGATACGCAGTATTTT

d_call: TRBD1
j_call: TRBJ2-2
v_call: TRBV5-1
clone_size: NA
cdr3_aa: CASSSTGTGNTGELFF
cdr3_nt: TGCGCCAGCAGCTCTACCGGGACAGGGAACACCGGGGAGCTGTTTTTT

d_call: NA
j_call: TRBJ1-5
v_call: TRBV30
clone_size: NA
cdr3_aa: CAWSLGNNQPQHF
cdr3_nt: TGTGCCTGGAGTTTGGGTAACAATCAGCCCCAGCATTTT

d_call: TRBD2
j_call: TRBJ2-3
v_call: TRBV30
clone_size: NA
cdr3_aa: CAWRIGTSARTDTQYF
cdr3_nt: TGTGCCTGGAGGATCGGGACTAGCGCGCGCACAGATACGCAGTATTTT

d_call: NA
j_call: TRBJ2-7
v_call: TRBV6-1
clone_size: NA
cdr3_aa: CASSERGPSYEQYF
cdr3_nt: TGTGCCAGCAGTGAACGGGGTCCTTCCTACGAGCAGTACTTC

d_call: NA
j_call: TRBJ1-1
v_call: TRBV18
clone_size: NA
cdr3_aa: CASSPPQGQNTEAFF
cdr3_nt: TGTGCCAGCTCACCACCACAGGGCCAAAACACTGAAGCTTTCTTT

d_call: NA
j_call: TRBJ2-7
v_call: TRBV6-5
clone_size: once
cdr3_aa: CASSPLGGYEQYF
cdr3_nt: TGTGCCAGCAGTCCTCTGGGTGGATACGAGCAGTACTTC

d_call: NA
j_call: TRBJ2-1
v_call: TRBV5-4
clone_size: NA
cdr3_aa: CASSPFEGNEQFF
cdr3_nt: TGTGCCAGCAGCCCTTTCGAGGGTAACGAGCAGTTCTTC

d_call: TRBD1
j_call: TRBJ1-2
v_call: TRBV20-1
clone_size: NA
cdr3_aa: CRAQGEGYTF
cdr3_nt: TGCAGAGCCCAGGGGGAAGGCTACACCTTC

d_call: NA
j_call: TRBJ1-1
v_call: TRBV5-4
clone_size: NA
cdr3_aa: CASRPTLTVLNTEAFF
cdr3_nt: TGTGCCAGCAGACCTACACTGACAGTCCTGAACACTGAAGCTTTCTTT

d_call: NA
j_call: TRBJ2-5
v_call: TRBV9
clone_size: NA
cdr3_aa: CASSVAPRTQETQYF
cdr3_nt: TGTGCCAGCAGCGTAGCACCCCGGACTCAAGAGACCCAGTACTTC

d_call: NA
j_call: TRBJ1-1
v_call: TRBV5-1
clone_size: NA
cdr3_aa: CASSPQGRTEAFF
cdr3_nt: TGCGCCAGCAGCCCGCAGGGGAGGACTGAAGCTTTCTTT

d_call: NA
j_call: TRBJ2-1
v_call: TRBV5-4
clone_size: NA
cdr3_aa: CASSLSGAKSSYNEQFF
cdr3_nt: TGTGCCAGCAGCTTGTCTGGGGCCAAGAGCTCCTACAATGAGCAGTTCTTC

d_call: NA
j_call: TRBJ2-2
v_call: TRBV5-1
clone_size: NA
cdr3_aa: CASSYGTITGELFF
cdr3_nt: TGCGCCAGCAGCTACGGGACAATCACCGGGGAGCTGTTTTTT

d_call: TRBD1
j_call: TRBJ1-3
v_call: TRBV2
clone_size: NA
cdr3_aa: CASKLDRTLPGNTIYF
cdr3_nt: TGTGCCAGCAAACTGGACAGGACTCTCCCCGGAAACACCATATATTTT

d_call: TRBD1
j_call: TRBJ2-2
v_call: TRBV4-1
clone_size: NA
cdr3_aa: CASRFTGGSGELFF
cdr3_nt: TGCGCCAGCAGGTTTACAGGGGGATCCGGGGAGCTGTTTTTT

d_call: NA
j_call: TRBJ1-5
v_call: TRBV28
clone_size: NA
cdr3_aa: CASSTTGLNQPQHF
cdr3_nt: TGTGCCAGCAGTACTACAGGGCTCAATCAGCCCCAGCATTTT

d_call: TRBD2
j_call: TRBJ2-7
v_call: TRBV2
clone_size: NA
cdr3_aa: CASGTSDSGEQYF
cdr3_nt: TGTGCCAGCGGGACTAGCGATTCGGGGGAGCAGTACTTC

d_call: NA
j_call: TRBJ1-6
v_call: TRBV6-1
clone_size: NA
cdr3_aa: CASSDNRSSPLHF
cdr3_nt: TGTGCCAGCAGTGACAATCGGAGTTCACCCCTCCACTTT

d_call: NA
j_call: TRBJ2-7
v_call: TRBV9
clone_size: NA
cdr3_aa: CASSADQGREQYF
cdr3_nt: TGTGCCAGCAGCGCCGACCAGGGGCGCGAGCAGTACTTC

d_call: NA
j_call: TRBJ1-1
v_call: TRBV6-6
clone_size: NA
cdr3_aa: CASSYSGGFEAFF
cdr3_nt: TGTGCCAGCAGTTACTCGGGCGGCTTCGAAGCTTTCTTT

d_call: NA
j_call: TRBJ1-5
v_call: TRBV19
clone_size: NA
cdr3_aa: CASSIDRGSNQPQHF
cdr3_nt: TGTGCCAGTAGTATAGACAGGGGTAGCAATCAGCCCCAGCATTTT

d_call: NA
j_call: TRBJ2-5
v_call: TRBV14
clone_size: NA
cdr3_aa: CASSQAVGGQETQYF
cdr3_nt: TGTGCCAGCAGCCAGGCAGTAGGGGGCCAAGAGACCCAGTACTTC

d_call: NA
j_call: TRBJ2-5
v_call: TRBV28
clone_size: NA
cdr3_aa: CASSYQTQYF
cdr3_nt: TGTGCCAGCAGTTATCAGACCCAGTACTTC

d_call: NA
j_call: TRBJ2-5
v_call: TRBV28
clone_size: NA
cdr3_aa: CATLAGGSVQTQYF
cdr3_nt: TGTGCCACCCTCGCAGGTGGGAGTGTACAGACCCAGTACTTC

d_call: NA
j_call: TRBJ1-3
v_call: TRBV18
clone_size: NA
cdr3_aa: CASSPAGGFSGNTIYF
cdr3_nt: TGTGCCAGCTCACCAGCCGGGGGCTTCTCTGGAAACACCATATATTTT

d_call: TRBD1
j_call: TRBJ2-7
v_call: TRBV27
clone_size: NA
cdr3_aa: CASSFNAGGYEQYF
cdr3_nt: TGTGCCAGCAGTTTTAACGCAGGGGGCTACGAGCAGTACTTC

d_call: TRBD2
j_call: TRBJ2-1
v_call: TRBV5-1
clone_size: NA
cdr3_aa: CASSTGLAGVGEQFF
cdr3_nt: TGCGCCAGCAGCACAGGACTAGCGGGAGTAGGTGAGCAGTTCTTC